Below are 6 T cell receptor beta chains sequenced from a single sample in a study of T cell responses to AZD1222 COVID-19 vaccine. Libraries were prepared by immunoSEQ multiplex PCR; TCRdb keeps only in-frame clonotypes and omits some of them. The data hold about 93,000 clones, with under 90% observed a single time. Source: peripheral blood, taken on day 0 of MenACWY control vaccination. Every receptor here comes from an adult in good health.

This rearrangement joins TRBV11-3 to TRBJ2-7; 8 nucleotides match TRBD2. The CDR3 totals 14 residues. V lost 1 base to trimming and J lost 4 bases; unmatched junction nucleotides: 3. The germline V gene has CDR1 SGHNT and CDR2 YENEEA. In nucleotides, the CDR3 is TGTGCCAGCAGCTTAGGCGGGGGGCCTTACGAGCAGTACTTC. It translates to CASSLGGGPYEQYF.

This chain uses TRBV5-4 with TRBJ2-5; 7 bases fit TRBD1. The CDR3 sequence is 14 residues long. CDR1 is SGHNT, CDR2 YYREEE, per germline (reference sequence). V trimming: 3 bases; J trimming: 5 bases; junction bases outside the gene matches: 7. The CDR3 DNA is TGTGCCAGCAGCTGGGGACAGTCGGGGGAGACCCAGTACTTC. Protein sequence: CASSWGQSGETQYF.

The chain is built from TRBV12-5 and TRBJ1-3, with D unresolved. The CDR3 has 16 residues. CDR1 is LGHNT and CDR2 is FRNRAP in the germline V gene. Between the trimmed V and J ends, which lost 2 bases and 0 bases, there was a span of 11 bases. In nucleotides, the CDR3 is TGTGCTAGTGGTTTGAACACAAGGCCCTCTGGAAACACCATATATTTT. Amino acid sequence: CASGLNTRPSGNTIYF.

The V call is TRBV5-1, the J call TRBJ2-2; no clear D. This CDR3 contains 14 residues. Trimming stripped 3 bases from V and 4 bases from J, with 10 bases between. Per the germline V gene, CDR1 is SGHRS and CDR2 is YFSETQ. The CDR3 nucleotides are TGCGCCAGCAGCTCCGTCGGTACCACCGGGGAGCTGTTTTTT. This sequence encodes CASSSVGTTGELFF.

The chain recombines TRBV29-1 with TRBJ2-3; D is uncertain. The CDR3 extends over 12 amino acids. The V gene's germline CDR1 is SQVTM and CDR2 ANQGSEA. V was pared by 7 bases and J by 3 bases, with 11 bases between. This CDR3 reads CSAWEGTDTQYF. The CDR3 DNA is TGCAGCGCGTGGGAAGGGACAGATACGCAGTATTTT.

The chain has TRBV6-1 and TRBJ2-6; the D is unclear. V gave up 3 bases and J gave up 4 bases, with 10 bases separating them. The CDR3 is 15 amino acids. Looked up from germline, CDR1 is MNHNS and CDR2 is SASEGT. The DNA for the CDR3 is TGTGCCAGCAGTGAGATGTTGTCAGGGGCCAACGTCCTGACTTTC. Its translation: CASSEMLSGANVLTF.